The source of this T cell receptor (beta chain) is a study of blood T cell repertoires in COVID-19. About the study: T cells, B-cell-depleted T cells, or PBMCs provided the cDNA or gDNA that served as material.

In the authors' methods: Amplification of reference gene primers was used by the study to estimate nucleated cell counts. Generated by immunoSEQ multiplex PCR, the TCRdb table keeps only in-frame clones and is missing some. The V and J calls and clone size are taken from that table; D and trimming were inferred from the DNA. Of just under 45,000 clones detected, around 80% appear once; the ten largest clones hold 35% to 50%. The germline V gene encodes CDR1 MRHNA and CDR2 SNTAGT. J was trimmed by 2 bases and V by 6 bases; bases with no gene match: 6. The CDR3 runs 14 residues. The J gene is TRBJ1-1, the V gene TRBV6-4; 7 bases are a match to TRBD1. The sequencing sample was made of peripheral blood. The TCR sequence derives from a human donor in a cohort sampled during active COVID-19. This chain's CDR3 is CASRPGQTNTEAFF. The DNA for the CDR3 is TGTGCCAGCAGACCGGGACAGACTAACACTGAAGCTTTCTTT.